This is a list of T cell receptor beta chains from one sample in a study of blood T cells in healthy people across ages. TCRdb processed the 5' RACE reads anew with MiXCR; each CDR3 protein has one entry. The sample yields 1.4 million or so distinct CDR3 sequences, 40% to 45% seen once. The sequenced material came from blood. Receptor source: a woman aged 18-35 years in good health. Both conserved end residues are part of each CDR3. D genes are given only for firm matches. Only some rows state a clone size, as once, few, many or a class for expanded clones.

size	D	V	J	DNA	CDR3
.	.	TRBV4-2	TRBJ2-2	TGTGCCAGCAGCCATCCCCCCGGGCCCAACACCGGGGAGCTGTTTTTT	CASSHPPGPNTGELFF
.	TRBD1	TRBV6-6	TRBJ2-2	TGTGCCAGCACCCCCACCGACAGGGGGAACACCGGGGAGCTGTTTTTT	CASTPTDRGNTGELFF
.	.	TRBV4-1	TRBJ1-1	TGCGCCAGCAGCCAAGAGACCGGGATCGCTGAAGCTTTCTTT	CASSQETGIAEAFF
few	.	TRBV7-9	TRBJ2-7	TGTGCCAGCAGCGGGAGGAGAGAAACCTACGAGCAGTACTTC	CASSGRRETYEQYF
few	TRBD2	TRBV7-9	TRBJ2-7	TGTGCCAGCAGCTTAGCACAACTAGCGGGACGCGAGCAGTACTTC	CASSLAQLAGREQYF
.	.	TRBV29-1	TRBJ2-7	TGCAGCGTTGGAGAGACCACCTACGAGCAGTACTTC	CSVGETTYEQYF
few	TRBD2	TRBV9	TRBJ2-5	TGTGCCAGCAACGTAGTAGGTAGCGGGGGTGAGACCCAGTACTTC	CASNVVGSGGETQYF
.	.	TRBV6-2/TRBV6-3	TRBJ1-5	TGTGCCAGCAATAAGGCAACACTAGGCTCCTCCGGTGTAGATCAGCCCCAGCATTTT	CASNKATLGSSGVDQPQHF
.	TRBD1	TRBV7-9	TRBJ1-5	TGTGCCAGCAGCTTAGCAGGGGGCAGGCAGCCCCAGCATTTT	CASSLAGGRQPQHF
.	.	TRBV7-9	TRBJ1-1	TGTGCCAGCAGCTTAGCGGCGGGGGGATTAACTGAAGCTTTCTTT	CASSLAAGGLTEAFF
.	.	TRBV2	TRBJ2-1	TGTGCCAGTGAGGGCGGCAGGGGCCATTACAATGAGCAGTTCTTC	CASEGGRGHYNEQFF
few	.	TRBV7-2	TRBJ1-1	TGTGCCAGCACCTTTCGCATGAACACTGAAGCTTTCTTT	CASTFRMNTEAFF
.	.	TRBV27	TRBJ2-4	TGTGCCAGCAGTCCGCAGGGAGCCAAAAACACTCAGTACTTC	CASSPQGAKNTQYF
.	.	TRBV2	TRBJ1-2	TGTGCCAGCAAAATCCCCCCCGAGGCGATGTTGGGCTACACCTTC	CASKIPPEAMLGYTF
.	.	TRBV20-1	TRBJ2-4	TGCAGTGCTAGAGATCCGCTAGTCGTTAGTGGGGAGCAGTACTTC	CSARDPLVVSGEQYF